These T cell receptor beta chains were read from a single sample in a study of T-cell reconstitution after alpha-beta-depleted transplantation in children. MiXCR, applied by TCRdb to the PCR reads, yields one record per CDR3 protein. The sample contains 250,000 to 300,000 distinct CDR3 sequences, around 10% of which appear only once. Sequencing used peripheral blood, obtained 180 days after TCRalphabeta/CD19-depleted stem cell transplant. The receptors originated from a male patient between 2 and 10 years old who had a stem cell transplant for chronic granulomatous disease, so the T cells may come from the graft donor. CDR3s include the opening cysteine and the closing phenylalanine or tryptophan. D genes are given only for firm matches. Clone sizes are given selectively: once, few, many, or a class where the clone is expanded.

>TRBV7-2|-|many|TRBJ1-4
TGTGCCAGCGGAAACCCCGGAGAAAAACTGTTTTTT
CASGNPGEKLFF
>TRBV5-6|-|many|TRBJ2-1
TGTGCCAGCAGCCCCTCGGCCTCCAATGAGCAGTTCTTC
CASSPSASNEQFF
>TRBV5-1|-|many|TRBJ2-3
TGCGCCAGCAGCTTGTCGGCTGGGACTTACATTACAGATACGCAGTATTTT
CASSLSAGTYITDTQYF
>TRBV6-5|-|many|TRBJ1-6
TGTGCCAGCAGTTACTTGGGGGCGCGTAATTCACCCCTCCACTTT
CASSYLGARNSPLHF
>TRBV10-3|TRBD2|many|TRBJ2-5
TGTGCCATCAGTGCTAGCGGGAGAGAAGAGACCCAGTACTTC
CAISASGREETQYF
>TRBV9|TRBD2|many|TRBJ2-3
TGTGCCAGCAGCGTAAACCCCCGGTGGACTAGCGGGGGGCAAGTGGATACGCAGTATTTT
CASSVNPRWTSGGQVDTQYF
>TRBV19|-|-|TRBJ2-3
TGTGCCAGTAGTATGCACTCCCCCGGGGGAACAGATACGCAGTATTTT
CASSMHSPGGTDTQYF
>TRBV27|-|many|TRBJ2-1
TGTGCCAGCAGTTTTAATCGAGACGGTGAGCAGTTCTTC
CASSFNRDGEQFF
>TRBV10-3|-|many|TRBJ2-3
TGTGCCATCAGTGAGTTGGGGGAGGTAGATACGCAGTATTTT
CAISELGEVDTQYF
>TRBV20-1|TRBD2|many|TRBJ2-7
TGCAGTGCTAATCCTAGCGGAACCTACGAGCAGTACTTC
CSANPSGTYEQYF
>TRBV10-3|TRBD1|many|TRBJ2-1
TGTGCCATCAGCCCAGGGGGCAATGAGCAGTTCTTC
CAISPGGNEQFF
>TRBV7-6|TRBD1|many|TRBJ2-4
TGTGCCAGCAGCTTAGGGACAGGGCAAGGGGACATTCAGTACTTC
CASSLGTGQGDIQYF
>TRBV5-1|-|many|TRBJ2-7
TGCGCCAGCAGCTTGGACCCAGGGGCTGTGGCCGAGCAGTACTTC
CASSLDPGAVAEQYF
>TRBV5-1|-|many|TRBJ1-5
TGCGCCAGCAGCCTCAGGCCTCAAGGACCCCAGCATTTT
CASSLRPQGPQHF
>TRBV3-1|TRBD2|many|TRBJ2-3
TGTGCCAGCAGCGGGACTAGAGGTTCCTACACAGATACGCAGTATTTT
CASSGTRGSYTDTQYF
>TRBV5-1|-|many|TRBJ2-1
TGCGCCAGCAGCTTGTTCGCGGGGCCAACCTACAATGAGCAGTTCTTC
CASSLFAGPTYNEQFF
>TRBV20-1|TRBD1|many|TRBJ2-5
TGCAGTGCTACCAGGGACAGGGGGCAAGAGACCCAGTACTTC
CSATRDRGQETQYF
>TRBV5-1|TRBD2|many|TRBJ2-1
TGCGCCAGCAGCTTGGCCGGGACTAGGGGCACCAATGAGCAGTTCTTC
CASSLAGTRGTNEQFF
>TRBV5-6|-|many|TRBJ2-2
TGTGCCAGCAGCTTGTATGGCTTCCAAGAGTTTGCCGGGGAGCTGTTTTTT
CASSLYGFQEFAGELFF
>TRBV5-1|-|once|TRBJ2-7
TGCGCCAGCAGCTCGGTATCAGGGAGTCTCTACGAGCAGTACTTC
CASSSVSGSLYEQYF
>TRBV4-1|TRBD2|few|TRBJ2-2
TGCGCCAGCAGCCAGCCCGTTGGGACTAGCGGGGATTCCAGCGTACCCGGGGAGCTGTTTTTT
CASSQPVGTSGDSSVPGELFF
>TRBV7-2|TRBD2|-|TRBJ2-2
TGTGCCAGCAGCTCCACCCTAGCGGATACCGGGGAGCTGTTTTTT
CASSSTLADTGELFF
>TRBV2|TRBD1|many|TRBJ2-1
TGTGCCAGCAGTTCATCCGGGACAGGCTACAATGAGCAGTTCTTC
CASSSSGTGYNEQFF
>TRBV12-3/TRBV12-4|-|many|TRBJ1-4
TGTGCCAGCAGTGCGGCGGACAGTCCCTATGAAAAACTGTTTTTT
CASSAADSPYEKLFF
>TRBV7-2|-|many|TRBJ2-3
TGTGCCAGCAGCTTAAACAGGGCGGCAGATACGCAGTATTTT
CASSLNRAADTQYF
>TRBV20-1|TRBD2|many|TRBJ2-1
TGCAGTGCTAGGGGGACTAGCTCGGAGCAGTTCTTC
CSARGTSSEQFF
>TRBV7-9|TRBD2|many|TRBJ2-2
TGTGCCAGCAGTCCTCTAGCGGCGGGCACCGGGGAGCTGTTTTTT
CASSPLAAGTGELFF
>TRBV5-1|-|many|TRBJ2-6
TGCGCCAGCAGCTTATATGTGGGGCGAGGGGCCAACGTCCTGACTTTC
CASSLYVGRGANVLTF
>TRBV20-1|TRBD1|many|TRBJ1-1
TGCAGTGCTAGGGACAGGGGATTCGTGAACACTGAAGCTTTCTTT
CSARDRGFVNTEAFF
>TRBV19|-|few|TRBJ2-1
TGTGCCACACGGACAGCCCCCCGGGAGGAGCAGTTCTTC
CATRTAPREEQFF
>TRBV7-3|TRBD2|many|TRBJ2-1
TGTGCCAGCAGCTTAACTAAGACTAGCGGCAAATACAATGAGCAGTTCTTC
CASSLTKTSGKYNEQFF
>TRBV4-3|-|many|TRBJ2-5
TGCGCCAGCAGCCAAGACCCGTGGCGCCAAGAGACCCAGTACTTC
CASSQDPWRQETQYF
>TRBV7-9|-|-|TRBJ1-1
TGTGCCAGCAGCTTTTATCCCCCTACGACAGTCTCCACTGAAGCTTTCTTT
CASSFYPPTTVSTEAFF
>TRBV9|-|many|TRBJ1-4
TGTGCCAGCAGCGTAGGAGTGGGGAATCAGGAAAAACTGTTTTTT
CASSVGVGNQEKLFF
>TRBV5-5|TRBD1|many|TRBJ1-4
TGTGCCAGCAGCCGGACAGGGGGAAATGAAAAACTGTTTTTT
CASSRTGGNEKLFF
>TRBV29-1|-|many|TRBJ2-2
TGCAGCGTTGAACCCCCCCGGACAGCGAACACCGGGGAGCTGTTTTTT
CSVEPPRTANTGELFF
>TRBV4-3|-|many|TRBJ1-1
TGCGCCAGCAGCCTTACAACACCGTTCGGAGCTTTCTTT
CASSLTTPFGAFF
>TRBV3-1|-|-|TRBJ2-5
TGTGCCAGCAGCGTAAGGGGGGGACGAGAGACCCAGTACTTC
CASSVRGGRETQYF
>TRBV15|-|many|TRBJ2-1
TGTGCCACCGCATTAGAGGCTTACAATGAGCAGTTCTTC
CATALEAYNEQFF
>TRBV28|-|many|TRBJ2-1
TGTGCCAGCAGTTTACCCACTAGCTATTCCTACAATGAGCAGTTCTTC
CASSLPTSYSYNEQFF
>TRBV18|-|many|TRBJ2-5
TGTGCCAGCTCACCAACACAGCAAGAGACCCAGTACTTC
CASSPTQQETQYF
>TRBV9|-|many|TRBJ2-2
TGTGCCAGCAGCGTAGCCCGGAGGGGGCCGAACACCGGGGAGCTGTTTTTT
CASSVARRGPNTGELFF
>TRBV11-2|-|many|TRBJ2-1
TGTGCCAGCAGCCTAACAGGGTTTTATGAGCAGTTCTTC
CASSLTGFYEQFF
>TRBV28|TRBD2|many|TRBJ2-1
TGTGCCAGCAGTACCACCAAGGGACTAGCGGCATACAATGAGCAGTTCTTC
CASSTTKGLAAYNEQFF
>TRBV7-9|-|many|TRBJ2-4
TGTGCCAGCAGCCAGTCGATCTTAAACATTCAGTACTTC
CASSQSILNIQYF
>TRBV29-1|-|many|TRBJ2-3
TGCAGCGCATCTAGGGCCACAGATACGCAGTATTTT
CSASRATDTQYF
>TRBV12-3/TRBV12-4|-|many|TRBJ1-2
TGTGCCAGCAGGGGGCGCAACTATGGCTACACCTTC
CASRGRNYGYTF
>TRBV19|-|-|TRBJ1-2
TGTGCCAGTAGTATAAGAGAGTCTGGCTACACCTTC
CASSIRESGYTF
>TRBV12-3/TRBV12-4|TRBD2|many|TRBJ2-3
TGTGCCAGCAGTTTATCACTAGCGGCAGATACGCAGTATTTT
CASSLSLAADTQYF
>TRBV27|TRBD1|many|TRBJ1-2
TGTGCCAGCAGTCTCGACAGGGGCGGCTATGGCTACACCTTC
CASSLDRGGYGYTF
>TRBV20-1|TRBD2|many|TRBJ2-1
TGCAGTCTCCTGGTCCGGGGTCTAGCGGCCTACAATGAGCAGTTCTTC
CSLLVRGLAAYNEQFF
>TRBV15|-|-|TRBJ2-7
TGTGCCACCAGCAGAGAACTCGGATTATACGAGCAGTACTTC
CATSRELGLYEQYF
>TRBV7-2|-|many|TRBJ2-3
TGTGCCAGCAGCCCCATGGGCGTTATCACAGATACGCAGTATTTT
CASSPMGVITDTQYF
>TRBV29-1|TRBD1|many|TRBJ2-7
TGCAGCGTTGTTCCCGGACAGGCCAGGAACGAGCAGTACTTC
CSVVPGQARNEQYF
>TRBV15|-|many|TRBJ2-2
TGTGCCACCAGCAGAGCCCCGAACACCGGGGAGCTGTTTTTT
CATSRAPNTGELFF
>TRBV5-8|-|many|TRBJ2-3
TGTGCCAGCAGCTTGGCGGTGATAGATACGCAGTATTTT
CASSLAVIDTQYF